This TCR beta chain was recovered during a study of blood T cell repertoires in COVID-19. Study in general: From the United States, Italy and Spain came samples of acute and convalescent COVID-19. Sample material is recorded as cDNA or gDNA derived from T cells, B-cell-depleted T cells, or PBMCs.

V shed 3 bases and J 2 bases; nucleotides not matched to a gene: 10. The germline CDR1 and CDR2 sequences are GTSNPN and SVGIG (reference sequence). The CDR3 consists of 16 residues. Repertoires were generated with immunoSEQ multiplex PCR, while TCRdb's copy carries only in-frame clones and drops some. The sample gives some 270,000 clones, under 90% of which show up once; about 1.7% is in the top ten. Recovery meant two consecutive negative NP/OP PCR tests, professional clearance, or resolved symptoms. This clone appeared once. The sequenced sample consisted of PBMCs or T cells enriched from blood (not recorded which). The sequence was collected from a woman between 40 and 50 years old who had recovered from COVID-19. This chain links TRBV30 with TRBJ2-1, with 7 bases aligning to TRBD1. The CDR3: CAWRLPSRGPYNEQFF. For the CDR3, the DNA is TGTGCCTGGAGGCTACCCTCTAGGGGGCCCTACAATGAGCAGTTCTTC.